Listed below are T cell receptor beta chains from one sample, sequenced in a study of CD8+ T cells in alopecia areata. Sequencing was performed with immunoSEQ multiplex PCR; in TCRdb, only in-frame clones are kept and a portion is missing. This table has 130,000 or so clones, about 51% appearing once. The sample comprised NKG2D-low CD8+ T cells sorted from blood. The source of these receptors is a human donor with alopecia areata. CDR3s include the opening cysteine and the closing phenylalanine or tryptophan. D genes are given only for firm matches. Clone size appears in some rows only: once, few, many, or a class for an expanded clone.

D gene	J gene	clone size	V gene	CDR3 DNA	CDR3 protein
-	TRBJ2-3	-	TRBV9	TGTGCCAGCAGCGCGGACTATCCAGATACGCAGTATTTT	CASSADYPDTQYF
TRBD1	TRBJ1-5	few	TRBV27	TGTGCCAGCAGACCAGGGGGTGGGAGCAATCAGCCCCAGCATTTT	CASRPGGGSNQPQHF
-	TRBJ2-7	-	TRBV27	TGTGCCAGCAGTTTAGTCGGTTCCTACGAGCAGTACTTC	CASSLVGSYEQYF
-	TRBJ2-3	-	TRBV2	TGTGCCAGCAGTGAAGCTACGAGGGATTCGGATTTT	CASSEATRDSDF
-	TRBJ1-2	-	TRBV5-6	TGTGCCAGCAGTCCCCCGGCGGGGCGGGATGGCTACACCTTC	CASSPPAGRDGYTF
TRBD2	TRBJ2-7	-	TRBV28	TGTGCCAGCAGTTCGCCGGGACTAGGGCGCGAGCAGTACTTC	CASSSPGLGREQYF
TRBD1	TRBJ1-2	-	TRBV7-9	TGTGCCAGCAGCACGGGACAGGTAGTTGGTGGTGGCTACACCTTC	CASSTGQVVGGGYTF
-	TRBJ2-7	-	TRBV5-6	TGTGCCAGCAGCGTGGCAGGAAGATACGAGCAGTACTTC	CASSVAGRYEQYF
TRBD1	TRBJ1-2	-	TRBV29-1	TGCAGCGTTGAAACTGGGACAGCAAATTTCTTCTATGGCTACACCTTC	CSVETGTANFFYGYTF
-	TRBJ2-1	once	TRBV11-2	TGTGCCAGCAGCTCTCCGGGGGTAGCGAGCTCCTACAATGAGCAGTTCTTC	CASSSPGVASSYNEQFF
-	TRBJ1-2	-	TRBV29-1	TGCAGCGTTGAAGATGGAGCCGACTATGGCTACACCTTC	CSVEDGADYGYTF
TRBD1	TRBJ2-3	-	TRBV28	TGTGCCAGCAGTCCTGGGACAGGGGGCGGTTTGGGAGATACGCAGTATTTT	CASSPGTGGGLGDTQYF
TRBD1	TRBJ2-7	few	TRBV27	TGTGCCAGCAGAGGGACAGCATACGAGCAGTACTTC	CASRGTAYEQYF
-	TRBJ2-5	-	TRBV27	TGTGCCAGCAGTTGGGCAGGGCCAGAGACCCAGTACTTC	CASSWAGPETQYF
TRBD1	TRBJ2-6	few	TRBV29-1	TGCAGCGTTGAAGATTGGGACAGGGGAAGATCTGGGGCCAACGTCCTGACTTTC	CSVEDWDRGRSGANVLTF
-	TRBJ2-4	few	TRBV2	TGTGCCAGCAGTAAAGACGGGAACATTCAGTACTTC	CASSKDGNIQYF
-	TRBJ2-3	-	TRBV29-1	TGCAGCGTTCCGGGCGATACGCAGTATTTT	CSVPGDTQYF